Listed below are T cell receptor beta chains from one sample, sequenced in a study of T cells after yellow fever vaccination. TCRdb passed the 5' RACE reads through MiXCR, listing each CDR3 protein once. Of hundreds of thousands of distinct CDR3 sequences listed, around a sixth were seen once; the top ten hold about a sixth. The starting material was PBMCs, obtained before the yellow fever booster vaccination. These receptor sequences come from a man between 18 and 29 years old who received the YFV17D yellow fever vaccine. Both conserved end residues are part of each CDR3. A D gene is named only where the DNA matches it firmly. Clone size is given for some rows only: seen once, a few or many times, or a class if the clone is expanded.

D	J	size	length	V	DNA	CDR3
NA	TRBJ2-5	few	15	TRBV4-3	TGCGCCAGTAGTCGGGGCCAGACAGTACAAGAGACCCAGTACTTC	CASSRGQTVQETQYF
NA	TRBJ2-5	few	14	TRBV6-5	TGTGCCAGCAGTTACGGGACTGCCCAGGAGACCCAGTACTTC	CASSYGTAQETQYF
NA	TRBJ2-4	few	16	TRBV7-2	TGTGCCAGCAACCCCGGGGTCCTAGCGGCCAAAAACATTCAGTACTTC	CASNPGVLAAKNIQYF
NA	TRBJ1-1	few	15	TRBV5-6	TGTGCCAGCAGCTTCCTTCAGTTAAGGAACACTGAAGCTTTCTTT	CASSFLQLRNTEAFF
NA	TRBJ2-5	NA	18	TRBV10-3	TGTGCCATCAGTGAGCGATGGACAGCTAAGAACCGCCAAGAGACCCAGTACTTC	CAISERWTAKNRQETQYF
NA	TRBJ2-1	few	15	TRBV6-6	TGTGCCAGCTCCTGGGGTGGGGGGGCGCGAAATGAGCAGTTCTTC	CASSWGGGARNEQFF
NA	TRBJ2-2	NA	15	TRBV18	TGTGCCAGCTCACCAGGCCTAGCGAACACCGGGGAGCTGTTTTTT	CASSPGLANTGELFF
NA	TRBJ2-1	few	14	TRBV10-3	TGTGCCATCAGTGAATCTAGCTCCTACAATGAGCAGTTCTTC	CAISESSSYNEQFF
NA	TRBJ2-3	NA	13	TRBV10-3	TGTGCCATCATGCCCTCGGGCACAGATACGCAGTATTTT	CAIMPSGTDTQYF
NA	TRBJ2-1	NA	13	TRBV25-1	TGTGCCAGCAGTCAGGTCGGGGTTGGTGAGCAGTTCTTC	CASSQVGVGEQFF
TRBD1	TRBJ1-6	many	15	TRBV9	TGTGCCAGCAGCGGCCGGGACAGGTTAAACTCACCCCTCCACTTT	CASSGRDRLNSPLHF
NA	TRBJ2-7	NA	15	TRBV6-5	TGTGCCAGCAGTTACTCTACTGCCAGCCCCTACGAGCAGTACTTC	CASSYSTASPYEQYF
NA	TRBJ2-7	NA	12	TRBV12-3/TRBV12-4	TGTGCCAGCAGTCGAAAGGACTACGAGCAGTACTTC	CASSRKDYEQYF
NA	TRBJ2-2	many	16	TRBV4-3	TGCGCCAGCAGCGACCGACAGGTTCGCGGTACCGGGGAGCTGTTTTTT	CASSDRQVRGTGELFF
TRBD1	TRBJ2-7	NA	14	TRBV5-5	TGTGCCAGCAGCCCAGGGACAGCAACCTACGAGCAGTACTTC	CASSPGTATYEQYF
TRBD2	TRBJ2-3	few	16	TRBV6-2/TRBV6-3	TGTGCCAGCAGTTATAGGCCTAGCGGGGGATCGGATACGCAGTATTTT	CASSYRPSGGSDTQYF